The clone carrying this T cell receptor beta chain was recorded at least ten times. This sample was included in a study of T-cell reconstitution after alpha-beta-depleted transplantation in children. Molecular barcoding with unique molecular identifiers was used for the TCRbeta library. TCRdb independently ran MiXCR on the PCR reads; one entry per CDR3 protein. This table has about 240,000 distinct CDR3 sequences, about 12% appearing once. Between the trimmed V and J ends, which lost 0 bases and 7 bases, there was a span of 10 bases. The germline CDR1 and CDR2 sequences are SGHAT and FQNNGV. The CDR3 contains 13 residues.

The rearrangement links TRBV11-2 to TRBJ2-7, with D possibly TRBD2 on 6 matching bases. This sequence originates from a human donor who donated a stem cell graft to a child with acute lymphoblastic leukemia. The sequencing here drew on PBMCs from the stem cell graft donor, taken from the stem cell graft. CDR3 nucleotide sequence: TGTGCCAGCAGCTTAGAGCTAGCGAGGGAGCAGTACTTC. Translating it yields CASSLELAREQYF.